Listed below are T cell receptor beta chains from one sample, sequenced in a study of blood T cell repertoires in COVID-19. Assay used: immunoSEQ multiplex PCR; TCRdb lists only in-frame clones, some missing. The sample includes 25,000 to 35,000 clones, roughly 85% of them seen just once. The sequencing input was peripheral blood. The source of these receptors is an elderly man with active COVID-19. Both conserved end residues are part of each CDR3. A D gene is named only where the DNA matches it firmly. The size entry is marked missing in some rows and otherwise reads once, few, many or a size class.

DNA: TGTGCCAGCGGTAGACAGGGGATGGGCAATCAGCCCCAGCATTTT
CDR3: CASGRQGMGNQPQHF
size: -
D: TRBD1
J: TRBJ1-5
V: TRBV6-5

DNA: TGTGCCAGCAGCCTAAGGAGACAGGGGGGCGAGACCCAGTACTTC
CDR3: CASSLRRQGGETQYF
size: few
D: TRBD1
J: TRBJ2-5
V: TRBV6-5

DNA: TGCAGTTTCCAGAACGGGTACGAGCAGTACTTC
CDR3: CSFQNGYEQYF
size: -
D: -
J: TRBJ2-7
V: TRBV20-1

DNA: TGTGCCAGCAGTTATTCCGGGACAGCCAATCAGCCCCAGCATTTT
CDR3: CASSYSGTANQPQHF
size: -
D: TRBD1
J: TRBJ1-5
V: TRBV2

DNA: TGTGCCGAACTAGCGGGTAGGCCGGGCAATGAGCAGTTCTTC
CDR3: CAELAGRPGNEQFF
size: -
D: TRBD2
J: TRBJ2-1
V: TRBV6-4

DNA: TGTGCCAGCAGAGGACAGGGAGGGGTGGGGGGCTACACCTTC
CDR3: CASRGQGGVGGYTF
size: once
D: TRBD1
J: TRBJ1-2
V: TRBV6-5

DNA: TGTGCCACCAGTGACCCGGGACAGGGTAACACTGAAGCTTTCTTT
CDR3: CATSDPGQGNTEAFF
size: -
D: TRBD1
J: TRBJ1-1
V: TRBV24-1

DNA: TGTGCCAGCAGCTTAGAGCAAGGACTAGCGGCGAGCTCCTACGAGCAGTACTTC
CDR3: CASSLEQGLAASSYEQYF
size: -
D: TRBD2
J: TRBJ2-7
V: TRBV7-9

DNA: TGTGCCAGCAGCCAGGCCGATACAGTTGAAGCTTTCTTT
CDR3: CASSQADTVEAFF
size: -
D: -
J: TRBJ1-1
V: TRBV4-2

DNA: TGTGCCAGCAGCTTCGGTAGCGGGGGGGCCCACAATGAGCAGTTCTTC
CDR3: CASSFGSGGAHNEQFF
size: -
D: TRBD2
J: TRBJ2-1
V: TRBV11-3

DNA: TGTGCCAGCAAGGGTACTAGCGGGGTCGACGAGCAGTACTTC
CDR3: CASKGTSGVDEQYF
size: -
D: TRBD2
J: TRBJ2-7
V: TRBV28

DNA: TGCAGTGCTAGTCCCCCCCCGGGACAGGGGGCTGCAGATACGCAGTATTTT
CDR3: CSASPPPGQGAADTQYF
size: -
D: TRBD1
J: TRBJ2-3
V: TRBV20-1

DNA: TGTGCCATCAGTGAGGGAGCGGACCTCTCCTACAATGAGCAGTTCTTC
CDR3: CAISEGADLSYNEQFF
size: -
D: -
J: TRBJ2-1
V: TRBV10-3

DNA: TGTGCCAGTAGTTTTTTGGGGGCCTCGAACACCGGGGAGCTGTTTTTT
CDR3: CASSFLGASNTGELFF
size: -
D: -
J: TRBJ2-2
V: TRBV19